Below, 14 T cell receptor beta chains from the same sample are listed, as sequenced in a study of shared clonotypes between healthy human individuals. TCRdb keeps only in-frame clones here, not all; method: immunoSEQ multiplex PCR. The table includes approximately 1,000,000 clones, roughly 80% detected once. Sample: memory CD4+ T cells from PBMCs. Subset: CD45RA-negative fraction. All receptors derive from a man between 18 and 35 years old in good health. Some clones in this sample may be carry-over from other donors' samples.

The chain couples TRBV28 to TRBJ2-2; the match to TRBD2 covers 9 bases. CDR3 length: 15 residues. Trimming took 8 bases from V and 5 from J; bases not matched to a gene: 9. Germline V gives CDR1 MDHEN, CDR2 SYDVKM. The CDR3: CASQSSGIGTGELFF. CDR3 coding DNA: TGTGCCAGCCAGTCTAGCGGGATCGGAACCGGGGAGCTGTTTTTT.

This clone appeared once. CDR3 DNA sequence: TGTGCCAGCAGCGTCAGAGCCGGGACAGGGGATACGCAGTATTTT. It yields the protein CASSVRAGTGDTQYF. The chain carries TRBV9 and TRBJ2-3, with TRBD1 identical over 9 bases. The junction had 7 bases not matched to a gene; V was cut back by 2 bases and J by 6 bases. Germline V gives CDR1 SGDLS, CDR2 YYNGEE. The length of the CDR3 is 15 residues.

With regard to this clone: A clone one base away is much larger, so this may be a read error. The same CDR3 also results from other DNA sequences found in this sample. V gene TRBV28 combines with J gene TRBJ2-3, with unresolved D. CDR1 and CDR2 (germline): MDHEN, SYDVKM. The CDR3 is 12 amino acids. V was cut by 6 bases and J by 3 bases, with 7 bases left in between. The CDR3 DNA follows: TGTGCCAGCAGCCTGAATACAGATACGCAGTATTTT. Encoded protein: CASSLNTDTQYF.

The chain couples TRBV28 to TRBJ1-2; perhaps TRBD1 as D (6 bases). The CDR3 has 16 amino acids. The V end lost 4 bases, the J end lost 1 base, and 16 bases lay between the germline ends. CDR1 is MDHEN and CDR2 is SYDVKM in the germline V gene. CDR3: CASSYPPGQNNYGYTF. CDR3 DNA: TGTGCCAGCAGTTACCCCCCGGGACAAAATAACTATGGCTACACCTTC.

The V and J genes are TRBV28 and TRBJ1-3, with D maybe TRBD1 (5 bases). The V end lost 6 bases, the J end lost 2 bases, and 17 bases lay between the germline ends. CDR1 is MDHEN and CDR2 is SYDVKM in the germline V gene. The CDR3 runs 16 residues. This CDR3 is CASSFPQGGPGNTIYF. CDR3 sequence (DNA): TGTGCCAGCAGCTTCCCCCAGGGAGGGCCTGGAAACACCATATATTTT.

This chain connects TRBV7-8 to TRBJ2-7; perhaps TRBD2 as D (7 bases). Trimming shortened V by 3 bases and J by 3 bases, and 18 bases separated the two germline ends. CDR1 is SGHVS and CDR2 is FQNEAQ in the germline V gene. The CDR3 extends over 16 amino acids. The CDR3, as DNA: TGTGCCAGCAGCTTCGGGGGGCCGGTGGGGGACTACGAGCAGTACTTC. Amino acids: CASSFGGPVGDYEQYF. The full variable domain, completed using reference TRBV7-8 and TRBJ2-7, is GAGVSQSPRYKVAKRGQDVALRCDPISGHVSLFWYQQALGQGPEFLTYFQNEAQLDKSGLPSDRFFAERPEGSVSTLKIQRTQQEDSAVYLCASSFGGPVGDYEQYFGPGTRLTVT.

The rearrangement links TRBV7-2 to TRBJ2-3; D gene unclear. Germline V lookup: CDR1 SGHTA, CDR2 FQGNSA. The CDR3 is 12 residues long. Trimming removed 4 bases at V and 9 bases at J, with 11 bases between. The CDR3 region is CASSSNGVTQYF. The CDR3 DNA follows: TGTGCCAGCAGCTCTAATGGAGTGACGCAGTATTTT.

Only one count was recorded for this clone. The chain is built from TRBV6-1 and TRBJ1-2, with D hard to call. The CDR3 runs 14 residues. Germline V gene lookup returns CDR1 MNHNS and CDR2 SASEGT. Trimming pared 1 base from V and 7 bases from J, leaving 13 bases between. This CDR3 is CASSEGWGGGGYTF. CDR3 bases: TGTGCCAGCAGTGAAGGATGGGGTGGAGGTGGCTACACCTTC.

CDR3 DNA: TGTGCCAGCAGCCCCGTGGTAGCGGGAGTGTCCCAGTACTTC. Residues: CASSPVVAGVSQYF. J is TRBJ2-5 and V is TRBV7-9; 9 positions match TRBD2. Trimming at V came to 5 bases and at J to 9 bases, leaving 10 bases not matched to a gene. There are 14 residues in the CDR3. Germline CDR1 reads SEHNR; CDR2 reads FQNEAQ (reference sequence).

This clone was counted a few times. The genes are TRBV7-9 and TRBJ1-5, with D possibly being TRBD1 (5 bases). V was clipped by 2 bases and J by 3 bases, with 14 bases between them. CDR1 is SEHNR, CDR2 FQNEAQ, per germline (reference sequence). The CDR3 is 16 amino acids. CDR3 region: CASSLWGTAHNQPQHF. The CDR3 DNA follows: TGTGCCAGCAGCTTATGGGGCACAGCACACAATCAGCCCCAGCATTTT.

Here the CDR3 DNA reads TGTGCCTGGAGCTTGCGAGAGGCGGGTACCGGGGAGCTGTTTTTT. Translated, it gives CAWSLREAGTGELFF. The V call is TRBV30, the J call TRBJ2-2, with D maybe TRBD2 (5 bases). This CDR3 is built from 15 residues. CDR1 is GTSNPN, CDR2 SVGIG, per germline (reference sequence). Trimming took off 3 bases at V and 5 bases at J, with 16 bases between the two ends.

This chain links TRBV27 with TRBJ2-7; the match to TRBD1 covers 10 bases. In germline, CDR1 is MNHEY, CDR2 SMNVEV (reference sequence). The CDR3 loop spans 15 amino acids. J lost 1 base, V lost 5 bases, and 5 bases had no gene match. The CDR3 coding sequence is TGTGCCAGCAGTATCCGGGACAGGGGATCCTACGAGCAGTACTTC. Amino acid sequence: CASSIRDRGSYEQYF.

The chain uses TRBV7-8 and TRBJ2-4; D perhaps matches TRBD2 (5 bases). V lost 1 base to trimming and J lost 5 bases, with 15 bases between them. The CDR3 totals 16 residues. The germline gives CDR1 SGHVS, CDR2 FQNEAQ. The CDR3 sequence is CASSLGLVGVQNIQYF. The CDR3 DNA reads TGTGCCAGCAGCTTAGGGCTTGTCGGGGTGCAAAACATTCAGTACTTC. Full variable domain (remainder filled in from reference TRBV7-8 and TRBJ2-4): GAGVSQSPRYKVAKRGQDVALRCDPISGHVSLFWYQQALGQGPEFLTYFQNEAQLDKSGLPSDRFFAERPEGSVSTLKIQRTQQEDSAVYLCASSLGLVGVQNIQYFGAGTRLSVL.

Of note for this clone: This CDR3 is also generated by other DNA sequences in the sample. The V call is TRBV5-1, the J call TRBJ2-3; tentative D call: TRBD2 (5 bases). Germline values: CDR1 SGHRS, CDR2 YFSETQ. The CDR3 contains 16 residues. With 0 bases removed from V and 1 base from J, the gap between germline ends came to 12 bases. The CDR3 spells CASSLGRVSGTDTQYF. CDR3 DNA sequence: TGCGCCAGCAGCTTGGGGCGGGTGTCTGGCACAGATACGCAGTATTTT.